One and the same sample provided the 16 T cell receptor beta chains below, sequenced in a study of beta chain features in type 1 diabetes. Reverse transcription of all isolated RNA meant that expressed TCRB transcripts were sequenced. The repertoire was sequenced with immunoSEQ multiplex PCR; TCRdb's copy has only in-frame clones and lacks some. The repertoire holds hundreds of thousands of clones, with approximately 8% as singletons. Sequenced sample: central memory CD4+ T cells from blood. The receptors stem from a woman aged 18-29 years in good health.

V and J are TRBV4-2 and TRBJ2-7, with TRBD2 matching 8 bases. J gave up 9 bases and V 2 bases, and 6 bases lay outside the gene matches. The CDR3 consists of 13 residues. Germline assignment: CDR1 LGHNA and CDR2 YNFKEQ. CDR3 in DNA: TGTGCCAGCAGCCAACTAGCGGGCGACGTGCAGTACTTC. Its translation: CASSQLAGDVQYF.

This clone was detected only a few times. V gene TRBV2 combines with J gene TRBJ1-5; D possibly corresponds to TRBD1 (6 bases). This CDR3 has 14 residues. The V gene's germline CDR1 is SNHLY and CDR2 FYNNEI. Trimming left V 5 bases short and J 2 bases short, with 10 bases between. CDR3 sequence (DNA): TGTGCCAGCAGTACAGGGTGGGGCAATCAGCCCCAGCATTTT. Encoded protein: CASSTGWGNQPQHF.

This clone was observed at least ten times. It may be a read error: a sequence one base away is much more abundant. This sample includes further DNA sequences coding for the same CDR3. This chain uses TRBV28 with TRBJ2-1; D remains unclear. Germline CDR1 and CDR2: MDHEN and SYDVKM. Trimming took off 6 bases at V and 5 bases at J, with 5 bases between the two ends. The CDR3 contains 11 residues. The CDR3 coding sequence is TGTGCCAGCAGACGGAACAATGAGCAGTTCTTC. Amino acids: CASRRNNEQFF.

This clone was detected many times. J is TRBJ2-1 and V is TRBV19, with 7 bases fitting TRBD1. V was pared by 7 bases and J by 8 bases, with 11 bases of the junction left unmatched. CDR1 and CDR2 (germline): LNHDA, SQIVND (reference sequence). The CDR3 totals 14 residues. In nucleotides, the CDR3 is TGTGCCAGTACGATAACAGGGGTTCTCGATGAGCAGTTCTTC. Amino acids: CASTITGVLDEQFF.

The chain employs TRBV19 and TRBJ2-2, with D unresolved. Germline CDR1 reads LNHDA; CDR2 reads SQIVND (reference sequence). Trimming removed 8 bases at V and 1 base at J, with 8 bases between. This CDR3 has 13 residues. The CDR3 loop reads CASVGQNTGELFF. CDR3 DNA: TGTGCCAGTGTCGGGCAGAACACCGGGGAGCTGTTTTTT.

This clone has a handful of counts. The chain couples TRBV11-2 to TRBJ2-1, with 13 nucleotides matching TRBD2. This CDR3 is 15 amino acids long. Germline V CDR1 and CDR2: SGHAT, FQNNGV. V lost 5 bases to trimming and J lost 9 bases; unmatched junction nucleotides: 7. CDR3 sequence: CASSPGLAGWGEQFF. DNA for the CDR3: TGTGCCAGCAGCCCGGGACTAGCGGGATGGGGTGAGCAGTTCTTC. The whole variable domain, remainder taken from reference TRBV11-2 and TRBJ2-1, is EAGVAQSPRYKIIEKRQSVAFWCNPISGHATLYWYQQILGQGPKLLIQFQNNGVVDDSQLPKDRFSAERLKGVDSTLKIQPAKLEDSAVYLCASSPGLAGWGEQFFGPGTRLTVL.

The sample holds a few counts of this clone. CDR3 DNA: TGTGCCAGCAGCTTAGCGGGAGCCGCAGATACGCAGTATTTT. Its protein product is CASSLAGAADTQYF. The chain uses TRBV7-8 and TRBJ2-3, with a possible D match to TRBD2 (5 bases). The germline V and J ends were trimmed by 0 bases and 4 bases, with 8 bases remaining between them. CDR1 SGHVS and CDR2 FQNEAQ come from the germline V gene. The CDR3 loop spans 14 amino acids.

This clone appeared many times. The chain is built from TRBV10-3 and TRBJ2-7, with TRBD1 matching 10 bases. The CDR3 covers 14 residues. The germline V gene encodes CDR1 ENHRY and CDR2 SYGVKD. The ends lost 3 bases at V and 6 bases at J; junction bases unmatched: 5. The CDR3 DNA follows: TGTGCCATCAGTGATGTGACAGGGGGCTCCGAGCAGTACTTC. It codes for CAISDVTGGSEQYF.

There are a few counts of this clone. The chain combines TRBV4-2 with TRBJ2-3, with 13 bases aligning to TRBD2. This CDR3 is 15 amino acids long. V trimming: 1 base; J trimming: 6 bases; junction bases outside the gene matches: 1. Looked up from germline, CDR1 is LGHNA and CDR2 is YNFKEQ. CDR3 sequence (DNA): TGTGCCAGCAGCCAAGGACTAGCGGGAGGTGATACGCAGTATTTT. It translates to CASSQGLAGGDTQYF.

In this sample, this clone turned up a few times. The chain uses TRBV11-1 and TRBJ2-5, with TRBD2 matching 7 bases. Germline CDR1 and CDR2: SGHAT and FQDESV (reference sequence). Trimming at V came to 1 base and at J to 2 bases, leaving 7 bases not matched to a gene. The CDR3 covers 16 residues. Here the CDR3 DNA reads TGTGCCAGCAGCTTAGATCCGGGGAGGGAGCAAGAGACCCAGTACTTC. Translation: CASSLDPGREQETQYF.

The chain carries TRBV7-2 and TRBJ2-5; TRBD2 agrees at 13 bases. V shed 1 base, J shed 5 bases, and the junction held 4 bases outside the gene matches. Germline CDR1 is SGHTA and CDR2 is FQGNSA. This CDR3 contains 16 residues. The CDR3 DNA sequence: TGTGCCAGCAGCTTAGTAGGACTAGCGGGAGTTGAGACCCAGTACTTC. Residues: CASSLVGLAGVETQYF. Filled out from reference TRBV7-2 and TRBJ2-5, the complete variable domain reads GAGVSQSPSNKVTEKGKDVELRCDPISGHTALYWYRQSLGQGLEFLIYFQGNSAPDKSGLPSDRFSAERTGGSVSTLTIQRTQQEDSAVYLCASSLVGLAGVETQYFGPGTRLLVL.

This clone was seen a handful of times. In DNA form, the CDR3 reads TGTGCCAGCAGTCCCGGAGGGCTTTCTAACTATGGCTACACCTTC. Translation gives CASSPGGLSNYGYTF. The genes are TRBV25-1 and TRBJ1-2; no clear D. This CDR3 region has 15 residues. Germline-derived CDR1 and CDR2 are MGHDK and SYGVNS. Trimming stripped 5 bases from V and 0 bases from J, with 13 bases between.

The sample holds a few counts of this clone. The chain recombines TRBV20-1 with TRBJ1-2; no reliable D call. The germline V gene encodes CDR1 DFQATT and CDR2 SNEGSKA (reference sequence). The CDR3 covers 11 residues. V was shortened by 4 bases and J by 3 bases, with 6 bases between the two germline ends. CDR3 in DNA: TGCAGTGCTACCGACCACTATGGCTACACCTTC. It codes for CSATDHYGYTF.

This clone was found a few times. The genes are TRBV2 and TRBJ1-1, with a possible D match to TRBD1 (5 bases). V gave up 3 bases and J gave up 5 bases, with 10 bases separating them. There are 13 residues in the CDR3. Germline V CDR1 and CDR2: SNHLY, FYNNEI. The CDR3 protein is CASSEGGGTEAFF. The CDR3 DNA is TGTGCCAGCAGTGAGGGGGGAGGAACTGAAGCTTTCTTT.

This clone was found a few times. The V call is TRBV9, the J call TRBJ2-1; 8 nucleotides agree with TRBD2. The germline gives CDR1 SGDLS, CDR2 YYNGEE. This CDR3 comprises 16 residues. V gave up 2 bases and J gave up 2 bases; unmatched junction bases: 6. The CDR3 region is CASSVAGTSAYNEQFF. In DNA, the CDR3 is TGTGCCAGCAGCGTGGCCGGGACTAGTGCCTACAATGAGCAGTTCTTC.

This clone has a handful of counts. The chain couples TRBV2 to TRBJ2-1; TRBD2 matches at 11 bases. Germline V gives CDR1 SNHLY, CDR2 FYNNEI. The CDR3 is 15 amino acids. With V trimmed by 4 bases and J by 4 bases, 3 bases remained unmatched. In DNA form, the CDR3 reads TGTGCCAGCAGTGGACGGACTAGCGGGTACAATGAGCAGTTCTTC. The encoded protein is CASSGRTSGYNEQFF.